This TCR beta chain was captured in a study of early stage breast cancer tumors. Study-wide context: Among approximately 12 ER+/PR+/HER2- tumors, eight were ductal, four lobular.

Worth noting for this clone: Its target is unknown.

Study-wide points: Compared with adjacent normal breast, tumors showed 2 to 2.5-fold denser, more clonal T cells. Chain pairing and CD4, CD8 or FOXP3 expression were not captured.

Here immunoSEQ multiplex PCR was the method, and the copy in TCRdb shows in-frame clones only, minus some. This sample has about 72,000 clones, with 79% found just once. Germline lookup yields CDR1 MNHNY and CDR2 SVGAGI (reference sequence). The trim removed 6 bases at V and 5 bases at J, leaving 12 bases unmatched. CDR3 length: 16 amino acids. What was sequenced was blood. The V call is TRBV6-6, the J call TRBJ2-2, with 7 bases fitting TRBD1. This receptor was identified in a person in their sixties or seventies with breast cancer. The CDR3 DNA sequence: TGTGCCAGCAGCTTTTCGCCGGGACAGACAACCGGGGAGCTGTTTTTT. It yields the protein CASSFSPGQTTGELFF.